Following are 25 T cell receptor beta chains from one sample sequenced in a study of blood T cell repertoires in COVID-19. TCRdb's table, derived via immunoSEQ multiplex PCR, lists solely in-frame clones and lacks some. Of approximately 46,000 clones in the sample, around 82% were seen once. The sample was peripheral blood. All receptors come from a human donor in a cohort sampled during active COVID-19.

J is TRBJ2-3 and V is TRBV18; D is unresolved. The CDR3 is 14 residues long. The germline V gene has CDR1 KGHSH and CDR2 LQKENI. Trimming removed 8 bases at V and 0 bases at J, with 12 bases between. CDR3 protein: CASRPDSSTDTQYF. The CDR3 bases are TGTGCCAGCCGGCCAGACTCTAGCACAGATACGCAGTATTTT.

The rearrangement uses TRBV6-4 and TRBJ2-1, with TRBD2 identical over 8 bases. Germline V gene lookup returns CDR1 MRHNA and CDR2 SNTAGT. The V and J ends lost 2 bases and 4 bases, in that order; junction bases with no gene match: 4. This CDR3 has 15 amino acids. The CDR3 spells CASSDPGGTYNEQFF. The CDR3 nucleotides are TGTGCCAGCAGTGACCCGGGGGGGACTTACAATGAGCAGTTCTTC.

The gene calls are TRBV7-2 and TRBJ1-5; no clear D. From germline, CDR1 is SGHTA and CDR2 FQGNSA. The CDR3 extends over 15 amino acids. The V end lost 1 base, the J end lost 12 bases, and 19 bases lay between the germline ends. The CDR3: CASSLGQVNELGQHF. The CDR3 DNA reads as TGTGCCAGCAGCTTAGGGCAGGTGAACGAATTGGGCCAGCATTTT.

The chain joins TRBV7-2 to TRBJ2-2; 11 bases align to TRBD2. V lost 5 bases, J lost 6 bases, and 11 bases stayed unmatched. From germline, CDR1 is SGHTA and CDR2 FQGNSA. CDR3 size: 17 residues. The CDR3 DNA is TGTGCCAGCAGCCTACCCCTGGGTAGCGGGGGGGCCGGGGAGCTGTTTTTT. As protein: CASSLPLGSGGAGELFF. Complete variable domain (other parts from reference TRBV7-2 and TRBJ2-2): GAGVSQSPSNKVTEKGKDVELRCDPISGHTALYWYRQSLGQGLEFLIYFQGNSAPDKSGLPSDRFSAERTGGSVSTLTIQRTQQEDSAVYLCASSLPLGSGGAGELFFGEGSRLTVL.

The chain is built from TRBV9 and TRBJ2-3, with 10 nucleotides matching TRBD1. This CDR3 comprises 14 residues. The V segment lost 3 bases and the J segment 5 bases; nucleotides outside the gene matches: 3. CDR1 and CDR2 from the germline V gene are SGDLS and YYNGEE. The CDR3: CASSEGQGIDTQYF. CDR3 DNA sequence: TGTGCCAGCAGCGAGGGACAGGGGATAGATACGCAGTATTTT.

The CDR3 spells CASSEYNRGKETQYF. CDR3 in DNA: TGTGCCAGCAGTGAGTACAACAGGGGGAAAGAGACCCAGTACTTC. The rearrangement joins TRBV25-1 to TRBJ2-5, with 8 bases identical to TRBD1. The length of the CDR3 is 15 residues. V gave up 3 bases and J gave up 3 bases; unmatched junction bases: 6. From germline, CDR1 is MGHDK and CDR2 SYGVNS.

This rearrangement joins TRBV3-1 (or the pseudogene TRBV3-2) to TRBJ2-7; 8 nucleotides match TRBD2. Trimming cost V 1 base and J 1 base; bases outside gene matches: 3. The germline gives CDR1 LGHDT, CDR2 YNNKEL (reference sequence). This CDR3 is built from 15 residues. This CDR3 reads CASSQGGTRSYEQYF. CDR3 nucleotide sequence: TGTGCCAGCAGCCAAGGGGGGACTAGGTCCTACGAGCAGTACTTC.

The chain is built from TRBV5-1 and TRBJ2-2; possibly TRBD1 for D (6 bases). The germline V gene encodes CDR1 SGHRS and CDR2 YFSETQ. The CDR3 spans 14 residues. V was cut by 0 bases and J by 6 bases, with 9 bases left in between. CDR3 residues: CASSLDRAAGELFF. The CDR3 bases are TGCGCCAGCAGCTTGGACAGGGCGGCCGGGGAGCTGTTTTTT.

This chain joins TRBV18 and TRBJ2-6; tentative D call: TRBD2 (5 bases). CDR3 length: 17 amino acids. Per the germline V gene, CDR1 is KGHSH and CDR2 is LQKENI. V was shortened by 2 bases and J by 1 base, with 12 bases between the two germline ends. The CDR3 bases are TGTGCCAGCTCACCATCCTCGGGGAATTCTGGGGCCAACGTCCTGACTTTC. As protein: CASSPSSGNSGANVLTF.

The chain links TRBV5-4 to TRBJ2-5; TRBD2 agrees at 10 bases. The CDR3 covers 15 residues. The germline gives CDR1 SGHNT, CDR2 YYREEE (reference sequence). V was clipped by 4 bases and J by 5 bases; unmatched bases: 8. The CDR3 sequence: CASSVSSGGLETQYF. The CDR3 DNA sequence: TGTGCCAGCAGCGTGTCTAGCGGGGGCCTGGAGACCCAGTACTTC.

Written as DNA, the CDR3 is TGCGCCAGTAAAAACCGGGACAGCCTTTCGGTCGAGCAGTACTTC. Its protein product is CASKNRDSLSVEQYF. This sequence joins TRBV5-1 and TRBJ2-7; TRBD1 matches at 7 bases. CDR3 length equals 15 residues. Germline V gene sequence: CDR1 SGHRS, CDR2 YFSETQ. The trim removed 8 bases at V and 6 bases at J, leaving 17 bases unmatched.

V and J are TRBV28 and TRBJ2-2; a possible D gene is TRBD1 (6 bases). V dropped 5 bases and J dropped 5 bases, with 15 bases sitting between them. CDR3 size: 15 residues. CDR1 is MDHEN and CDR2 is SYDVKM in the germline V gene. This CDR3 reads CASSQQGSRTGELFF. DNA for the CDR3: TGTGCCAGCAGTCAACAGGGTAGCCGGACCGGGGAGCTGTTTTTT.

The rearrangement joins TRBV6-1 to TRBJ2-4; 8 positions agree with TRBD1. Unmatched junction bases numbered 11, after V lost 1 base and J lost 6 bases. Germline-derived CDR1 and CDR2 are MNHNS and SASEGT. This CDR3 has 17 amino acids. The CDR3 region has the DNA TGTGCCAGCAGTGAAGTCGCGGGCAGGGGGCGAGGAAACATTCAGTACTTC. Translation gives CASSEVAGRGRGNIQYF.

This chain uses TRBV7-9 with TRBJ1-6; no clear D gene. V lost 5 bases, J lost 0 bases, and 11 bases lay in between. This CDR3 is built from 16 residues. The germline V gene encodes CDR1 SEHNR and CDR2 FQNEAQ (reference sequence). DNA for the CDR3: TGTGCCAGCAGCCTAGGGTTCAGCTCCTATAATTCACCCCTCCACTTT. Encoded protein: CASSLGFSSYNSPLHF.

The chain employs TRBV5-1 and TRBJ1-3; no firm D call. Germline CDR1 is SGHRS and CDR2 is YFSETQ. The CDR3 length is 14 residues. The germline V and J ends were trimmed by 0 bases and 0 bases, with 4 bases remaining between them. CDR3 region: CASSLANSGNTIYF. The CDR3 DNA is TGCGCCAGCAGCTTGGCCAACTCTGGAAACACCATATATTTT.

For the CDR3, the DNA is TGCGCCAGCAGCCAAGGACTGAACAATCAGCCCCAGCATTTT. This translates into CASSQGLNNQPQHF. The chain has TRBV4-1 and TRBJ1-5; no firm D call. The V end lost 1 base, the J end lost 3 bases, and 7 bases lay between the germline ends. Per germline, CDR1 MGHRA and CDR2 YSYEKL. The CDR3 has 14 amino acids.

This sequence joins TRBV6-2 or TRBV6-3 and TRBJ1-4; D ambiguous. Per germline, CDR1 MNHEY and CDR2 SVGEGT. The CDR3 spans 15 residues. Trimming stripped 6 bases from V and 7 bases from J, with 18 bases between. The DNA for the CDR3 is TGTGCCAGCAGCCTGTCTCTCCGGCGGGGTGAAAAACTGTTTTTT. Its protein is CASSLSLRRGEKLFF.

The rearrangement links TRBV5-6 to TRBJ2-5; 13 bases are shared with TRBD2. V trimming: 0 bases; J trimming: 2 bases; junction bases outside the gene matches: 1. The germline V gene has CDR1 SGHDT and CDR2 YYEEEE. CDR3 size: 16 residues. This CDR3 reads CASSLGTSGGQETQYF. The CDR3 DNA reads TGTGCCAGCAGCTTGGGGACTAGCGGGGGACAAGAGACCCAGTACTTC.

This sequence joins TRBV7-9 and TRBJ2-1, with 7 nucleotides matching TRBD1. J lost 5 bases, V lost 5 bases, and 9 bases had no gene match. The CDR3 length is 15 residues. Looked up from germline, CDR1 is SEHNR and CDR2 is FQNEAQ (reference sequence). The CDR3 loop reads CASSRTTGINNEQFF. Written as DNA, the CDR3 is TGTGCCAGCAGCCGAACGACAGGGATCAACAATGAGCAGTTCTTC. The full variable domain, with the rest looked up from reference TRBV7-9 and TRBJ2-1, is DTGVSQNPRHKITKRGQNVTFRCDPISEHNRLYWYRQTLGQGPEFLTYFQNEAQLEKSRLLSDRFSAERPKGSFSTLEIQRTEQGDSAMYLCASSRTTGINNEQFFGPGTRLTVL.

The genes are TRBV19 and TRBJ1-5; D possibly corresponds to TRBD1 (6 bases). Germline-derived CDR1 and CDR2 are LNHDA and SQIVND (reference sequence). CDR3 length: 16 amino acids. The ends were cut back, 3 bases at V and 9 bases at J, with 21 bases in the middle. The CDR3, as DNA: TGTGCCAGTAGTATGCCGGGACACTTCAAAGGGGCGCCCCAGCATTTT. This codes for CASSMPGHFKGAPQHF. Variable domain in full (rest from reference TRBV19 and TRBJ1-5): DGGITQSPKYLFRKEGQNVTLSCEQNLNHDAMYWYRQDPGQGLRLIYYSQIVNDFQKGDIAEGYSVSREKKESFPLTVTSAQKNPTAFYLCASSMPGHFKGAPQHFGDGTRLSIL.

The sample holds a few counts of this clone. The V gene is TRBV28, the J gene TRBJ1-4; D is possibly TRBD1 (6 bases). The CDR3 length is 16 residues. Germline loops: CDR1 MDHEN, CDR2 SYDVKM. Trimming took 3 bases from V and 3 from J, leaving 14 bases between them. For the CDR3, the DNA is TGTGCCAGCAGTTTTCGGCTGGACAGACCTAATGAAAAACTGTTTTTT. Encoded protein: CASSFRLDRPNEKLFF.

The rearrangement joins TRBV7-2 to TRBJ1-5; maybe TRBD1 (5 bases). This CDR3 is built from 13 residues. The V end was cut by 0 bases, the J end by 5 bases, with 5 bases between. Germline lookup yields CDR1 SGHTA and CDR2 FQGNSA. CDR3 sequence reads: CASSLATDQPQHF. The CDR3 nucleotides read TGTGCCAGCAGCTTAGCGACAGATCAGCCCCAGCATTTT. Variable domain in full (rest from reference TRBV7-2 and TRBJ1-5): GAGVSQSPSNKVTEKGKDVELRCDPISGHTALYWYRQSLGQGLEFLIYFQGNSAPDKSGLPSDRFSAERTGGSVSTLTIQRTQQEDSAVYLCASSLATDQPQHFGDGTRLSIL.

CDR3 amino acids: CASSLGDRGPTNQPQHF. Here the CDR3 DNA reads TGTGCCAGCAGCTTAGGGGACAGGGGGCCTACGAATCAGCCCCAGCATTTT. The chain combines TRBV7-3 with TRBJ1-5; the match to TRBD1 covers 12 bases. The CDR3 runs to 17 residues. CDR1 is SGHTA, CDR2 FQGTGA, per germline. The ends lost 2 bases at V and 4 bases at J; junction bases unmatched: 6.

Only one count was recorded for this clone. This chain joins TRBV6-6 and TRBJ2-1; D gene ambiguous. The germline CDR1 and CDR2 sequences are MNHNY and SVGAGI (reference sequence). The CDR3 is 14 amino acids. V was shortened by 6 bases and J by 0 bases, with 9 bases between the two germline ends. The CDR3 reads CASRFESSYNEQFF. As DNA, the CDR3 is TGTGCCAGCAGATTTGAGAGCTCCTACAATGAGCAGTTCTTC.

Here the CDR3 reads CASREGQGVTDTQYF. For the CDR3, the DNA is TGTGCCAGCAGAGAGGGACAGGGGGTTACAGATACGCAGTATTTT. The V gene is TRBV2, the J gene TRBJ2-3; 11 bases are a match to TRBD1. From germline, CDR1 is SNHLY and CDR2 FYNNEI. With V trimmed by 6 bases and J by 3 bases, 5 bases remained unmatched. CDR3 length: 15 residues.